Below, 26 T cell receptor beta chains from the same sample are listed, as sequenced in a study of blood T cell repertoires in COVID-19. Measured with immunoSEQ multiplex PCR; TCRdb has only the in-frame clones, and not every one. Seen here are under 300,000 clones, around 82% observed once, and the top ten hold 4.9%. The sample comprised peripheral blood. These receptors were obtained from a woman older than 75 with active or convalescent COVID-19.

The chain is built from TRBV5-1 and TRBJ2-2, with D perhaps matching TRBD1 (5 bases). This CDR3 is 15 amino acids long. CDR1 SGHRS and CDR2 YFSETQ come from the germline V gene. The V end lost 4 bases, the J end lost 5 bases, and 15 bases lay between the germline ends. This CDR3 reads CASSLHLTDTGELFF. The CDR3 nucleotides are TGCGCCAGCAGCCTCCACTTGACAGATACCGGGGAGCTGTTTTTT.

The chain couples TRBV5-4 to TRBJ2-3; the D call may be TRBD1 or TRBD2 (6 bases each). Trimming shortened V by 4 bases and J by 0 bases, and 15 bases separated the two germline ends. Germline assignment: CDR1 SGHNT and CDR2 YYREEE (reference sequence). The CDR3 totals 16 residues. The CDR3, as DNA: TGTGCCAGCAGCCTGGGGGGCCAGCTGAGCACAGATACGCAGTATTTT. This codes for CASSLGGQLSTDTQYF.

The CDR3 sequence: CASSYSAENTEAFF. The CDR3 region has the DNA TGTGCCAGCAGTTACTCGGCAGAGAACACTGAAGCTTTCTTT. This chain uses TRBV6-5 with TRBJ1-1; D gene uncertain. Germline V CDR1 and CDR2: MNHEY, SVGAGI. The CDR3 spans 14 residues. The V end lost 0 bases, the J end lost 1 base, and 6 bases lay between the germline ends.

This chain links TRBV6-5 with TRBJ2-5; D gene unclear. Germline-derived CDR1 and CDR2 are MNHEY and SVGAGI. V was clipped by 7 bases and J by 0 bases, with 15 bases between them. This CDR3 contains 15 residues. CDR3 coding DNA: TGTGCCAGCAAGGATCCGACTTCGTACCAAGAGACCCAGTACTTC. Its protein is CASKDPTSYQETQYF.

This chain joins TRBV9 and TRBJ1-1; D might be TRBD1 (6 bases). Trimming removed 7 bases from V and 11 bases from J, with 18 bases in between. CDR1 is SGDLS and CDR2 is YYNGEE in the germline V gene. CDR3 length equals 12 residues. The CDR3 sequence is CASGQGQGSAFF. CDR3 bases: TGTGCCAGCGGCCAGGGGCAGGGATCGGCTTTCTTT.

The J gene is TRBJ2-2, the V gene TRBV14; 8 bases are a match to TRBD2. The CDR3 length is 16 residues. The germline gives CDR1 SGHDN, CDR2 FVKESK. V was clipped by 0 bases and J by 5 bases; unmatched bases: 5. The CDR3, as DNA: TGTGCCAGCAGCCAAGAACCCACGGGGGGGACCGGGGAGCTGTTTTTT. This sequence encodes CASSQEPTGGTGELFF.

This clone was picked up one time. The chain recombines TRBV5-4 with TRBJ2-7; possible D gene TRBD1, 5 bases. This CDR3 region has 14 residues. V was trimmed by 0 bases and J by 0 bases, leaving 7 bases between them. Germline V lookup: CDR1 SGHNT, CDR2 YYREEE (reference sequence). In DNA form, the CDR3 reads TGTGCCAGCAGCTTGGGACAGAGCTCCTACGAGCAGTACTTC. Protein product: CASSLGQSSYEQYF.

J is TRBJ2-1 and V is TRBV6-5, with D perhaps TRBD2 (5 bases). The CDR3 has 15 amino acids. Germline loops: CDR1 MNHEY, CDR2 SVGAGI. The V end was cut by 4 bases, the J end by 0 bases, with 10 bases between. CDR3 in DNA: TGTGCCAGCAGTTTCGAGCGGATCTCCTACAATGAGCAGTTCTTC. Translated, it gives CASSFERISYNEQFF.

The chain links TRBV4-1 to TRBJ2-7; TRBD2 matches 7 bases. After removal of 0 bases from V and 9 bases from J, the junction contained 8 bases not matched to a gene. Per the germline V gene, CDR1 is MGHRA and CDR2 is YSYEKL. CDR3 length equals 14 residues. The CDR3 is CASSQEIAGGSQYF. Here the CDR3 DNA reads TGCGCCAGCAGCCAAGAGATCGCCGGGGGGTCGCAGTACTTC.

The chain combines TRBV2 with TRBJ1-5, with D perhaps TRBD1 (6 bases). The CDR3 is 12 residues long. The V gene lost 5 bases and the J gene lost 9 bases, with 11 bases spanning the gap. The germline V gene has CDR1 SNHLY and CDR2 FYNNEI. Written as DNA, the CDR3 is TGTGCCAGCAGTCCACAGGGCCGGCCCCAGCATTTT. Translating it yields CASSPQGRPQHF.

The V and J genes are TRBV5-4 and TRBJ2-7, with D perhaps matching TRBD1 (5 bases). Germline V lookup: CDR1 SGHNT, CDR2 YYREEE (reference sequence). The CDR3 totals 15 residues. V lost 0 bases and J 0 bases, leaving 10 bases between the germline ends. The CDR3: CASSLAGMTSYEQYF. CDR3 DNA sequence: TGTGCCAGCAGCTTGGCAGGGATGACCTCCTACGAGCAGTACTTC.

The chain links TRBV11-3 to TRBJ2-1, with 7 bases aligning to TRBD2. Germline trimming cut 4 bases from V and 5 bases from J; bases unmatched to any gene: 8. Germline values: CDR1 SGHNT, CDR2 YENEEA. The length of the CDR3 is 15 residues. In DNA form, the CDR3 reads TGTGCCAGCAGCTCCAGGGCTAGCGGCCACAATGAGCAGTTCTTC. This translates into CASSSRASGHNEQFF.

This chain connects TRBV7-2 to TRBJ2-2; tentative D call: TRBD2 (6 bases). Germline loops: CDR1 SGHTA, CDR2 FQGNSA. The CDR3 is made up of 17 amino acids. The ends were cut back, 5 bases at V and 4 bases at J, with 20 bases in the middle. The CDR3 nucleotides read TGTGCCAGCAGCCATAGTGTCTACGGGGGAGGCACCGGGGAGCTGTTTTTT. It encodes CASSHSVYGGGTGELFF.

The chain couples TRBV6-2 or TRBV6-3 to TRBJ1-1; D is possibly TRBD1 (6 bases). Per the germline V gene, CDR1 is MNHEY and CDR2 is SVGEGT. CDR3 length: 16 amino acids. The V and J ends lost 0 bases and 1 base respectively, with 12 bases between them. The CDR3 sequence is CASSYSQGIGNTEAFF. The DNA of the CDR3 is TGTGCCAGCAGTTACTCCCAGGGGATCGGGAACACTGAAGCTTTCTTT.

This clone has more than one count but fewer than ten. The chain recombines TRBV27 with TRBJ2-2; TRBD1 aligns across 9 bases. V was pared by 3 bases and J by 7 bases, with 9 bases of the junction left unmatched. This CDR3 spans 16 amino acids. Per germline, CDR1 MNHEY and CDR2 SMNVEV (reference sequence). Written as DNA, the CDR3 is TGTGCCAGCAGTTTTGGTACAGGGGGCGCGGGCGGGGAGCTGTTTTTT. Translating it yields CASSFGTGGAGGELFF.

This clone was detected once. The chain joins TRBV4-1 to TRBJ2-3; no definite D call. V was pared by 1 base and J by 5 bases, with 16 bases between. The CDR3 sequence is 16 residues long. Germline lookup yields CDR1 MGHRA and CDR2 YSYEKL. Written as DNA, the CDR3 is TGCGCCAGCAGCCAAGGTAAAGTCTCGGGTGAAGATACGCAGTATTTT. It yields the protein CASSQGKVSGEDTQYF.

The chain carries TRBV3-1 (or the pseudogene TRBV3-2) and TRBJ2-2, with TRBD2 matching over 7 bases. Germline CDR1 reads LGHDT; CDR2 reads YNNKEL (reference sequence). This CDR3 spans 15 amino acids. With V trimmed by 1 base and J by 7 bases, 6 bases remained unmatched. DNA of the CDR3: TGTGCCAGCAGCCAAGGTGGTCTAGCGGTCGGGGAGCTGTTTTTT. Protein sequence: CASSQGGLAVGELFF.

The chain couples TRBV28 to TRBJ1-4; 7 nucleotides align to TRBD1. Looked up from germline, CDR1 is MDHEN and CDR2 is SYDVKM. The J segment lost 10 bases and the V segment lost 5 bases, leaving 10 bases of the junction unmatched. The CDR3 covers 14 residues. The chain's CDR3 is CASSQRGQGGKLFF. The CDR3 nucleotides read TGTGCCAGCAGTCAAAGGGGGCAAGGGGGAAAACTGTTTTTT.

This chain uses TRBV19 with TRBJ2-1; TRBD1 matches at 7 bases. The CDR3 loop spans 15 amino acids. Trimming took 7 bases from V and 6 from J; bases not matched to a gene: 12. The germline V gene encodes CDR1 LNHDA and CDR2 SQIVND (reference sequence). CDR3 sequence reads: CASIKRQGVINEQFF. CDR3 sequence (DNA): TGTGCCAGTATCAAGAGGCAGGGGGTAATCAATGAGCAGTTCTTC.

The chain employs TRBV3-1 (or the pseudogene TRBV3-2) and TRBJ2-5; TRBD2 aligns across 10 bases. Germline CDR1 and CDR2: LGHDT and YNNKEL (reference sequence). The V and J ends lost 0 bases and 4 bases, in that order; junction bases with no gene match: 17. The CDR3 is 20 amino acids. The CDR3 sequence: CASSQDGRVASGGFGETQYF. The DNA for the CDR3 is TGTGCCAGCAGCCAAGATGGCCGGGTGGCTAGCGGGGGATTTGGAGAGACCCAGTACTTC.

This clone has just one count. The chain employs TRBV12-3 or TRBV12-4 and TRBJ1-2, with no clear D. The CDR3 contains 13 residues. Trimming shortened V by 4 bases and J by 5 bases, and 11 bases separated the two germline ends. The CDR3 nucleotides read TGTGCCAGCAGTTATAACAGTGGTTATGGCTACACCTTC. Translating gives CASSYNSGYGYTF.

The rearrangement uses TRBV30 and TRBJ1-6; D uncertain. CDR3 length equals 13 residues. V was trimmed by 4 bases and J by 9 bases, leaving 13 bases between them. Germline V gene lookup returns CDR1 GTSNPN and CDR2 SVGIG (reference sequence). CDR3 loop: CAWIGRNGSPLHF. CDR3 coding DNA: TGTGCCTGGATAGGGAGGAATGGTTCACCCCTCCACTTT.

The genes are TRBV11-2 and TRBJ1-2, with 10 bases that match TRBD1. V shed 5 bases, J shed 5 bases, and the junction held 8 bases outside the gene matches. CDR3 size: 15 residues. Germline V lookup: CDR1 SGHAT, CDR2 FQNNGV. The CDR3 protein is CASSPRDRGGYGYTF. In nucleotides, the CDR3 is TGTGCCAGCAGCCCCCGGGACAGGGGAGGGTATGGCTACACCTTC.

At least ten counts were recorded for this clone. The rearrangement uses TRBV7-2 and TRBJ1-2, with 7 bases matching TRBD1. This CDR3 region has 14 residues. Germline loops: CDR1 SGHTA, CDR2 FQGNSA. Losses at the gene ends were 2 bases for V and 4 bases for J; bases not matched to a gene: 4. DNA of the CDR3: TGTGCCAGCAGCTTAAACAGGGGTGGCTATGGCTACACCTTC. Its translation: CASSLNRGGYGYTF.

This clone was picked up one time. This chain joins TRBV18 and TRBJ2-7; D perhaps matches TRBD2 (6 bases). Trimming left V 6 bases short and J 4 bases short, with 13 bases between. Germline assignment: CDR1 KGHSH and CDR2 LQKENI. This CDR3 is 13 amino acids long. The CDR3 reads CASSGGIAYEQYF. The CDR3 nucleotides are TGTGCCAGCTCGGGGGGTATAGCTTACGAGCAGTACTTC.

J is TRBJ1-5 and V is TRBV11-2, with D maybe TRBD1 (6 bases). Trimming cost V 5 bases and J 0 bases, with 17 bases left between them. The CDR3 consists of 17 residues. Germline V CDR1 and CDR2: SGHAT, FQNNGV. This chain's CDR3 is CASSPDSFHYSNQPQHF. The CDR3 DNA is TGTGCCAGCAGCCCGGACAGCTTTCACTATAGCAATCAGCCCCAGCATTTT.